This TCR beta chain stems from a study of regulatory T cells in long-lasting Graves disease. Across the study: Under 3 months of antithyroid drugs had been taken by newly diagnosed Graves' patients.

Deletions cut 4 bases from V and 4 bases from J, with 7 bases between. The CDR3 spans 12 residues. Germline CDR1 is LNHDA and CDR2 is SQIVND (reference sequence). This sample's time point: newly diagnosed GD, antithyroid drugs for less than 3 months. PBMC RNA served as the TCR library source. All patients originated from an endocrinology department located in Xi'an, China. Peripheral blood, at approximately 9 milliliters, went into EDTA tubes. This clonotype was counted ten times or more. Its antigen remains unknown. Overall study results and limits: Those with persistent Graves' had less TCR diversity than newly diagnosed patients.

Library construction for TCR beta used iRepertoire HTBI primers and Arm-PCR of CDR3 regions. One entry per CDR3 protein, called by TCRdb with MiXCR from the multiplex PCR reads. The table lists roughly 220,000 distinct CDR3 sequences, 15% to 20% of them singletons, with roughly 23% in the top ten. The rearrangement uses TRBV19 and TRBJ1-1; weak D call: TRBD1 (6 bases). The source is a female donor with Graves disease. This sample comprised peripheral blood mononuclear cells (PBMCs), obtained at new diagnosis, from a patient treated with antithyroid drugs. The CDR3 sequence is CASSTDSTEAFF. In nucleotides, the CDR3 is TGTGCCAGTAGTACGGACAGCACTGAAGCTTTCTTT.